Following are 15 T cell receptor beta chains from one sample sequenced in a study of blood T cells in healthy people across ages (dated by TCRdb to about 2015). Libraries were made using 5' RACE. The sequencer was an Illumina HiSeq 2500. The second PCR ran for about 6 to 12 cycles and used a J-beta primer mix along with a sample-barcoded 5' primer. The public reads were reprocessed in TCRdb via fastp at Q25 and MiXCR, keeping in-frame beta chains. Rows are unified per CDR3 protein, each entry keeping the most common DNA and genes. This sample has 1.5 million to 2 million distinct CDR3 sequences in its table, and 25% to 30% of those were observed once. Over 7% of the sample lies in the top ten. What was sequenced was blood. Receptor source: a woman in her twenties or thirties in good health.

In DNA, the CDR3 is TGCGCCAGCAGCTGGTGGGACCCCGGCTCCTACAATGAGCAGTTCTTC. This translates into CASSWWDPGSYNEQFF. V is TRBV5-1 and J is TRBJ2-1; D is perhaps TRBD1 or TRBD2 (5 bases each). Per germline, CDR1 SGHRS and CDR2 YFSETQ. The V end was cut by 3 bases, the J end by 0 bases, with 13 bases between. The CDR3 has 16 amino acids.

V is TRBV5-1 and J is TRBJ2-5; no definite D call. Per the germline V gene, CDR1 is SGHRS and CDR2 is YFSETQ. V was cut by 5 bases and J by 2 bases, with 10 bases left in between. The CDR3 contains 13 residues. CDR3 protein: CASRQGRQETQYF. DNA for the CDR3: TGCGCCAGCAGACAAGGACGGCAAGAGACCCAGTACTTC.

The V call is TRBV4-3, the J call TRBJ2-2; 10 positions agree with TRBD2. The CDR3 spans 16 residues. The germline gives CDR1 LGHNA, CDR2 YSLEER. J gave up 2 bases and V 2 bases, and 2 bases lay outside the gene matches. The CDR3 nucleotides read TGCGCCAGCAGCCAATTAGCGGGAGGAAACACCGGGGAGCTGTTTTTT. Its protein product is CASSQLAGGNTGELFF.

CDR3 nucleotides: TGTGCCAGCAGTGAAGGTTGGGACACTGAAGCTTTCTTT. Protein product: CASSEGWDTEAFF. The chain links TRBV2 to TRBJ1-1; D gene uncertain. V shed 1 base and J shed 3 bases, with 6 bases lying between them. Germline loops: CDR1 SNHLY, CDR2 FYNNEI. This CDR3 comprises 13 residues.

This clonotype was counted between two and nine times. The V call is TRBV2, the J call TRBJ1-2, with a possible D match to TRBD1 (6 bases). V was shortened by 10 bases and J by 10 bases, with 13 bases between the two germline ends. The CDR3 has 10 amino acids. Germline V gene data show CDR1 as SNHLY and CDR2 as FYNNEI. CDR3 residues: CATGDTPYTF. In DNA form, the CDR3 reads TGTGCCACAGGGGACACCCCCTACACCTTC.

This clonotype has ten or more counts. The chain links TRBV6-6 to TRBJ2-7; TRBD1 might be the D (6 bases). The germline V gene has CDR1 MNHNY and CDR2 SVGAGI (reference sequence). The CDR3 runs to 14 residues. The ends were cut back, 6 bases at V and 2 bases at J, with 14 bases in the middle. In DNA, the CDR3 is TGTGCCAGCAGCAGCGTGGGGGCAACCTACGAGCAGTACTTC. Amino acids: CASSSVGATYEQYF.

This clonotype has a count of ten or more. DNA for the CDR3: TGTGCCAGCAGCCCGCGGGGGGAGTCCAAAAACATTCAGTACTTC. Translating gives CASSPRGESKNIQYF. The chain carries TRBV7-2 and TRBJ2-4; 8 bases agree with TRBD2. The junction had 5 bases not matched to a gene; V was cut back by 5 bases and J by 2 bases. CDR1 and CDR2 from the germline V gene are SGHTA and FQGNSA. CDR3 length: 15 residues.

The V and J genes are TRBV5-1 and TRBJ2-7, with 9 bases identical to TRBD2. The DNA end lines up better with TRBJ2-5; the J call may be wrong. CDR1 is SGHRS and CDR2 is YFSETQ in the germline V gene. This CDR3 region has 16 residues. CDR3 region: CASSFDMGAGGETQYF. The CDR3 nucleotides read TGCGCCAGCAGCTTTGACATGGGAGCGGGAGGCGAGACCCAGTACTTC.

This clonotype appeared a few times. The chain uses TRBV24-1 and TRBJ2-3; D unresolved. V lost 2 bases to trimming and J lost 6 bases, with 5 bases between them. Germline values: CDR1 KGHDR, CDR2 SFDVKD. CDR3 length: 12 amino acids. The chain's CDR3 is CATSDSGDTQYF. CDR3 nucleotide sequence: TGTGCCACCAGTGATTCTGGGGATACGCAGTATTTT.

This clonotype was recorded a few times. The V and J genes are TRBV20-1 and TRBJ1-5; TRBD1 matches at 7 bases. V lost 3 bases and J lost 7; bases outside the gene matches: 6. This CDR3 is built from 13 residues. Per the germline V gene, CDR1 is DFQATT and CDR2 is SNEGSKA (reference sequence). The CDR3 bases are TGCAGTGCTAGGGAGGGGGCTACCCAGCCCCAGCATTTT. Amino acid sequence: CSAREGATQPQHF.

This clonotype showed up just a few times. The chain has TRBV10-1 and TRBJ1-5; no clear D. The CDR3 extends over 12 amino acids. Trimming took off 11 bases at V and 2 bases at J, with 10 bases between the two ends. The germline gives CDR1 WNHNN, CDR2 SYGVQD (reference sequence). CDR3: CASLSGNQPQHF. DNA for the CDR3: TGCGCCTCTCTTAGTGGCAATCAGCCCCAGCATTTT.

This clonotype was observed a handful of times. The chain recombines TRBV7-9 with TRBJ2-3, with 7 bases matching TRBD1. Trimming at V came to 4 bases and at J to 4 bases, leaving 8 bases not matched to a gene. Germline V gene lookup returns CDR1 SEHNR and CDR2 FQNEAQ (reference sequence). This CDR3 has 15 amino acids. For the CDR3, the DNA is TGTGCCAGCAGCTCGGACAGGCAGATGCCAGATACGCAGTATTTT. Its protein is CASSSDRQMPDTQYF. The full variable domain, completed using reference TRBV7-9 and TRBJ2-3, is DTGVSQNPRHKITKRGQNVTFRCDPISEHNRLYWYRQTLGQGPEFLTYFQNEAQLEKSRLLSDRFSAERPKGSFSTLEIQRTEQGDSAMYLCASSSDRQMPDTQYFGPGTRLTVL.

This clonotype was observed at least ten times. The J gene is TRBJ2-7, the V gene TRBV7-2; D not certain. The CDR3 sequence is 13 residues long. The germline gives CDR1 SGHTA, CDR2 FQGNSA. V dropped 3 bases and J dropped 1 base, with 7 bases sitting between them. The CDR3 sequence: CASSFMGSYEQYF. The DNA for the CDR3 is TGTGCCAGCAGCTTTATGGGTTCCTACGAGCAGTACTTC.

For this clonotype: One junction end disagrees with the germline gene, perhaps due to a read error. The V and J genes are TRBV4-1 and TRBJ1-5, with a tentative D call TRBD1 (5 bases). The CDR3 length is 15 residues. From germline, CDR1 is MGHRA and CDR2 YSYEKL. The CDR3 region has the DNA TGCGTCAGCAGCCAAGTTGGGACGGATAATCAGCCCCGGCATTTT. The encoded protein is CVSSQVGTDNQPRHF.

This clonotype was observed a handful of times. The V gene is TRBV27, the J gene TRBJ2-7; 8 nucleotides line up with TRBD1. Germline V gives CDR1 MNHEY, CDR2 SMNVEV (reference sequence). V shed 6 bases, J shed 3 bases, and the junction held 10 bases outside the gene matches. This CDR3 comprises 15 residues. CDR3 region: CASREFPGTGYEQYF. The DNA of the CDR3 is TGTGCCAGCAGAGAATTCCCCGGGACAGGCTACGAGCAGTACTTC.